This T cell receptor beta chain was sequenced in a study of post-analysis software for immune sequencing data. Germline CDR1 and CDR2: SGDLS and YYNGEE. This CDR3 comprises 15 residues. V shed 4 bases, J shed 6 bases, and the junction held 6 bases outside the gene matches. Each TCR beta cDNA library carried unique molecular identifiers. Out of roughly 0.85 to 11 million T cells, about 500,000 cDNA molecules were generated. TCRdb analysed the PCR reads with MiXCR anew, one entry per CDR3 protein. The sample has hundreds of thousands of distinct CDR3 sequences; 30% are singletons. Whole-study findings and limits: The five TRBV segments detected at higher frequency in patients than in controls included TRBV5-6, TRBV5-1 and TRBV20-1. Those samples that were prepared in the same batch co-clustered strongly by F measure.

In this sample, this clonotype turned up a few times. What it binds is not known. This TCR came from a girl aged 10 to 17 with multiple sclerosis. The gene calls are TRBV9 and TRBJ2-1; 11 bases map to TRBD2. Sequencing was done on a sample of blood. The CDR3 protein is CASSPRLAGFNEQFF. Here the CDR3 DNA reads TGTGCCAGCAGCCCCCGACTAGCGGGATTCAATGAGCAGTTCTTC. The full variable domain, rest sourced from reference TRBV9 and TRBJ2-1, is DSGVTQTPKHLITATGQRVTLRCSPRSGDLSVYWYQQSLDQGLQFLIQYYNGEERAKGNILERFSAQQFPDLHSELNLSSLELGDSALYFCASSPRLAGFNEQFFGPGTRLTVL.